Below, 3 T cell receptor beta chains from the same sample are listed, as sequenced in a study of blood T cell repertoires in COVID-19. The assay was immunoSEQ multiplex PCR, and TCRdb's table has in-frame clones only and misses some. The sample lists some 120,000 clones; around three quarters were seen once. Material for sequencing was peripheral blood. These receptors all stem from a human donor in a cohort sampled during active COVID-19.

The V and J genes are TRBV11-2 and TRBJ2-7; 10 bases line up with TRBD1. This CDR3 has 17 residues. V gave up 3 bases and J gave up 6 bases; unmatched junction bases: 14. CDR1 and CDR2 from the germline V gene are SGHAT and FQNNGV. CDR3 residues: CASSLSRGQGTRGEQYF. The CDR3 DNA sequence: TGTGCCAGCAGCTTGTCGAGGGGACAGGGGACCCGTGGCGAGCAGTACTTC. The full variable domain, in which reference TRBV11-2 and TRBJ2-7 provide the parts outside the CDR3, is EAGVAQSPRYKIIEKRQSVAFWCNPISGHATLYWYQQILGQGPKLLIQFQNNGVVDDSQLPKDRFSAERLKGVDSTLKIQPAKLEDSAVYLCASSLSRGQGTRGEQYFGPGTRLTVT.

The V call is TRBV6-5, the J call TRBJ1-1; 9 nucleotides line up with TRBD1. The trim removed 6 bases at V and 10 bases at J, leaving 12 bases unmatched. The CDR3 is made up of 14 amino acids. Germline V gene data show CDR1 as MNHEY and CDR2 as SVGAGI. The CDR3 region is CASSPQGAQKGAFF. The CDR3 coding sequence is TGTGCCAGCAGCCCACAGGGGGCGCAGAAGGGAGCTTTCTTT.

V gene TRBV5-1 combines with J gene TRBJ1-5, with TRBD1 as a possible D gene (6 bases). This CDR3 comprises 18 residues. V gave up 5 bases and J gave up 0 bases, with 21 bases separating them. Germline CDR1 and CDR2: SGHRS and YFSETQ. The CDR3 DNA follows: TGCGCCAGCAGAATCCGTTCGACAGGCCAGGATAGCAATCAGCCCCAGCATTTT. Protein sequence: CASRIRSTGQDSNQPQHF.